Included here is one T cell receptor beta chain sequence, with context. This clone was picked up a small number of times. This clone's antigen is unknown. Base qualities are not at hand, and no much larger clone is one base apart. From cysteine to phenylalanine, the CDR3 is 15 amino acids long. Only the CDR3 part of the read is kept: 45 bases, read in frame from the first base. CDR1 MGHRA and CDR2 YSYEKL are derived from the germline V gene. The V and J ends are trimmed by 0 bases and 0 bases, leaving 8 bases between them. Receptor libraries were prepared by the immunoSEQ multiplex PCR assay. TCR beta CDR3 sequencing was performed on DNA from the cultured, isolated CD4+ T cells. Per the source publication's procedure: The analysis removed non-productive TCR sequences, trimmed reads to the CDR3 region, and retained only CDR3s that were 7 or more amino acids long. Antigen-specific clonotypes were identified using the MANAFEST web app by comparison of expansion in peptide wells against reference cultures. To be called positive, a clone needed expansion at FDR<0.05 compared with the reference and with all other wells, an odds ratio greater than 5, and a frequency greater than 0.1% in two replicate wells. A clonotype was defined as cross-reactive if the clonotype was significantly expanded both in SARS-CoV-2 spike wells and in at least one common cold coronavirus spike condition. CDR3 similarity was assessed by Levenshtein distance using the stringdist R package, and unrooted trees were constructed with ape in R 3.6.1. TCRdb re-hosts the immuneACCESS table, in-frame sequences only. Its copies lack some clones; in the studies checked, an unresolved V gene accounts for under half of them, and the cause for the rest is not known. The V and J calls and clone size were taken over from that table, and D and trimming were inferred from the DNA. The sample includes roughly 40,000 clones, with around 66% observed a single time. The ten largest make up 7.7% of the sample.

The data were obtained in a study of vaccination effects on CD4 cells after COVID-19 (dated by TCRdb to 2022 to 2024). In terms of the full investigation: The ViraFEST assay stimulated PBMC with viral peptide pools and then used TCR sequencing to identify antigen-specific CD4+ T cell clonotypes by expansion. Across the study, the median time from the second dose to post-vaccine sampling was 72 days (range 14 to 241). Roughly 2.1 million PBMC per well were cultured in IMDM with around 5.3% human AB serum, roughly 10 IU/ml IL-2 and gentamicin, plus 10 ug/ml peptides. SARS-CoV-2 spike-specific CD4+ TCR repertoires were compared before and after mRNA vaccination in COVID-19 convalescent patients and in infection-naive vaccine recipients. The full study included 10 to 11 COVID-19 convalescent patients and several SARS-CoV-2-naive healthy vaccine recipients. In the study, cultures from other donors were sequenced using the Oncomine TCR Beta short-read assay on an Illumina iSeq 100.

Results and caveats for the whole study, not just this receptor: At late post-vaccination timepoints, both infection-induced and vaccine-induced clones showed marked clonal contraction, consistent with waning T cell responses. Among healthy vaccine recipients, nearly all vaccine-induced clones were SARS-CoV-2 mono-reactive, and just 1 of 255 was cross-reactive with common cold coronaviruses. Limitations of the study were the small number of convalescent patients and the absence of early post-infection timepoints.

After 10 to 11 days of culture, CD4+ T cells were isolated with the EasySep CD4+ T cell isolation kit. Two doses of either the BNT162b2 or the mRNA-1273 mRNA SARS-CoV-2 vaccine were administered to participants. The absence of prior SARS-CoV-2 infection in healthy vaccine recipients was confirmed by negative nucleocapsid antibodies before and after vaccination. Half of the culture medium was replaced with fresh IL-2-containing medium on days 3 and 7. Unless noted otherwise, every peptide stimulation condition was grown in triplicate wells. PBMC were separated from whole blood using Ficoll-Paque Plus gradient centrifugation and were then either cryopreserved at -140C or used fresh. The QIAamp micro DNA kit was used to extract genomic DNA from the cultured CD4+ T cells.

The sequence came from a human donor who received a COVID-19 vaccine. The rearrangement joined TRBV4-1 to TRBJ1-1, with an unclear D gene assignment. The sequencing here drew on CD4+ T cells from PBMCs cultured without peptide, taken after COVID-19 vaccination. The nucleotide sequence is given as TGCGCCAGCAGCCAAGATGCAACTTTGAACACTGAAGCTTTCTTT. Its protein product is CASSQDATLNTEAFF.